This entry lists 10 T cell receptor beta chains sequenced from one sample in a study of OX40 agonist ivuxolimab in advanced cancers. Libraries were prepared through the immunoSEQ multiplex PCR assay. Not all clones reach the TCRdb copy of this immuneACCESS table, which keeps in-frame sequences only. Checked studies attribute under half of the gap to unresolved V genes and leave the rest unexplained. The table for this sample lists 63,000 or so clones; approximately 81% of them were counted only once. The ten top clones hold 7.5% to 9% of the sample. The specimen comprised CD4+ or CD8+ T cells sorted from blood, sampled in a trial of the OX40 agonist ivuxolimab. These receptors were taken from an adult with an advanced solid tumor such as melanoma, head and neck, liver or kidney cancer.

V gene TRBV7-2 combines with J gene TRBJ1-5; 7 nucleotides line up with TRBD1. After removal of 5 bases from V and 1 base from J, the junction contained 8 bases not matched to a gene. From germline, CDR1 is SGHTA and CDR2 FQGNSA. The CDR3 runs 16 residues. The CDR3 sequence: CASSLTQGVSNQPQHF. The CDR3 coding sequence is TGTGCCAGCAGCCTCACGCAGGGGGTGAGCAATCAGCCCCAGCATTTT.

The V and J genes are TRBV5-1 and TRBJ2-5; D remains ambiguous. Near its end, the DNA agrees better with TRBJ2-7, so the J call may be wrong. The V gene's germline CDR1 is SGHRS and CDR2 YFSETQ. This CDR3 region has 12 residues. The CDR3 spells CASSAQTYEQYF. The CDR3 DNA follows: TGCGCCAGCAGCGCCCAAACCTACGAGCAGTACTTC.

This chain connects TRBV10-3 to TRBJ2-7, with D possibly TRBD1 on 5 matching bases. This CDR3 region has 11 residues. Per germline, CDR1 ENHRY and CDR2 SYGVKD. The V end lost 8 bases, the J end lost 2 bases, and 7 bases lay between the germline ends. DNA for the CDR3: TGTGCCATCGGGGCTACCTACGAGCAGTACTTC. It translates to CAIGATYEQYF.

The CDR3 DNA reads TGCGCCAGCAGCTGGGACCGTGCAACTAATGAAAAACTGTTTTTT. Translated: CASSWDRATNEKLFF. This chain uses TRBV5-1 with TRBJ1-4, with D perhaps TRBD1 (5 bases). CDR1 SGHRS and CDR2 YFSETQ come from the germline V gene. The CDR3 totals 15 residues. Trimming stripped 3 bases from V and 0 bases from J, with 9 bases between.

The genes are TRBV11-3 and TRBJ2-1; 14 bases match TRBD2. Trimming took 4 bases from V and 10 from J; bases not matched to a gene: 9. This CDR3 spans 16 amino acids. CDR1 SGHNT and CDR2 YENEEA come from the germline V gene. The CDR3, as DNA: TGTGCCAGCAGCTCCTTGGCGGGACTAGCGGGAGAGGAGCAGTTCTTC. This gives the protein CASSSLAGLAGEEQFF.

V usage is TRBV7-9 and J usage is TRBJ2-7, with TRBD2 matching over 10 bases. The germline CDR1 and CDR2 sequences are SEHNR and FQNEAQ (reference sequence). CDR3 length equals 16 residues. The V gene end was trimmed by 5 bases and the J gene end by 4 bases; junction bases not matched to a gene: 11. The CDR3 nucleotides are TGTGCCAGCAGCCCGGGGCTAGCGGGAGATGAATACGAGCAGTACTTC. Translated, it gives CASSPGLAGDEYEQYF.

The rearrangement uses TRBV13 and TRBJ2-7, with D tentatively TRBD1 (5 bases). Trimming pared 2 bases from V and 3 bases from J, leaving 11 bases between. CDR1 PRHDT and CDR2 FYEKMQ come from the germline V gene (reference sequence). The CDR3 is 14 residues long. CDR3 nucleotides: TGTGCCAGCAGCTTATGGCCCCAGGGCTACGAGCAGTACTTC. It yields the protein CASSLWPQGYEQYF. The full variable domain, its missing parts supplied by reference TRBV13 and TRBJ2-7, is AAGVIQSPRHLIKEKRETATLKCYPIPRHDTVYWYQQGPGQDPQFLISFYEKMQSDKGSIPDRFSAQQFSDYHSELNMSSLELGDSALYFCASSLWPQGYEQYFGPGTRLTVT.

J is TRBJ2-3 and V is TRBV7-3; the D is unclear. The CDR3 runs 17 residues. Trimming shortened V by 2 bases and J by 2 bases, and 17 bases separated the two germline ends. The germline V gene has CDR1 SGHTA and CDR2 FQGTGA. CDR3 protein: CASSLQSAVHVTDTQYF. The CDR3 DNA follows: TGTGCCAGCAGCTTACAATCGGCTGTTCATGTCACAGATACGCAGTATTTT.

V gene TRBV5-6 combines with J gene TRBJ2-2; no clear D. Trimming took off 2 bases at V and 3 bases at J, with 11 bases between the two ends. The CDR3 contains 15 residues. The germline gives CDR1 SGHDT, CDR2 YYEEEE. This CDR3 is CASSFRSTYTGELFF. DNA for the CDR3: TGTGCCAGCAGCTTCCGGTCCACTTACACCGGGGAGCTGTTTTTT.

This clone has only a few counts. This chain connects TRBV5-1 to TRBJ1-6; weak D call: TRBD1 (5 bases). Germline CDR1 SGHRS, CDR2 YFSETQ. Between the trimmed V and J ends, which lost 5 bases and 7 bases, there was a span of 13 bases. There are 14 residues in the CDR3. CDR3 loop: CASRRGRGNSPLHF. The CDR3 DNA follows: TGCGCCAGCAGGAGGGGCCGGGGCAATTCACCCCTCCACTTT.